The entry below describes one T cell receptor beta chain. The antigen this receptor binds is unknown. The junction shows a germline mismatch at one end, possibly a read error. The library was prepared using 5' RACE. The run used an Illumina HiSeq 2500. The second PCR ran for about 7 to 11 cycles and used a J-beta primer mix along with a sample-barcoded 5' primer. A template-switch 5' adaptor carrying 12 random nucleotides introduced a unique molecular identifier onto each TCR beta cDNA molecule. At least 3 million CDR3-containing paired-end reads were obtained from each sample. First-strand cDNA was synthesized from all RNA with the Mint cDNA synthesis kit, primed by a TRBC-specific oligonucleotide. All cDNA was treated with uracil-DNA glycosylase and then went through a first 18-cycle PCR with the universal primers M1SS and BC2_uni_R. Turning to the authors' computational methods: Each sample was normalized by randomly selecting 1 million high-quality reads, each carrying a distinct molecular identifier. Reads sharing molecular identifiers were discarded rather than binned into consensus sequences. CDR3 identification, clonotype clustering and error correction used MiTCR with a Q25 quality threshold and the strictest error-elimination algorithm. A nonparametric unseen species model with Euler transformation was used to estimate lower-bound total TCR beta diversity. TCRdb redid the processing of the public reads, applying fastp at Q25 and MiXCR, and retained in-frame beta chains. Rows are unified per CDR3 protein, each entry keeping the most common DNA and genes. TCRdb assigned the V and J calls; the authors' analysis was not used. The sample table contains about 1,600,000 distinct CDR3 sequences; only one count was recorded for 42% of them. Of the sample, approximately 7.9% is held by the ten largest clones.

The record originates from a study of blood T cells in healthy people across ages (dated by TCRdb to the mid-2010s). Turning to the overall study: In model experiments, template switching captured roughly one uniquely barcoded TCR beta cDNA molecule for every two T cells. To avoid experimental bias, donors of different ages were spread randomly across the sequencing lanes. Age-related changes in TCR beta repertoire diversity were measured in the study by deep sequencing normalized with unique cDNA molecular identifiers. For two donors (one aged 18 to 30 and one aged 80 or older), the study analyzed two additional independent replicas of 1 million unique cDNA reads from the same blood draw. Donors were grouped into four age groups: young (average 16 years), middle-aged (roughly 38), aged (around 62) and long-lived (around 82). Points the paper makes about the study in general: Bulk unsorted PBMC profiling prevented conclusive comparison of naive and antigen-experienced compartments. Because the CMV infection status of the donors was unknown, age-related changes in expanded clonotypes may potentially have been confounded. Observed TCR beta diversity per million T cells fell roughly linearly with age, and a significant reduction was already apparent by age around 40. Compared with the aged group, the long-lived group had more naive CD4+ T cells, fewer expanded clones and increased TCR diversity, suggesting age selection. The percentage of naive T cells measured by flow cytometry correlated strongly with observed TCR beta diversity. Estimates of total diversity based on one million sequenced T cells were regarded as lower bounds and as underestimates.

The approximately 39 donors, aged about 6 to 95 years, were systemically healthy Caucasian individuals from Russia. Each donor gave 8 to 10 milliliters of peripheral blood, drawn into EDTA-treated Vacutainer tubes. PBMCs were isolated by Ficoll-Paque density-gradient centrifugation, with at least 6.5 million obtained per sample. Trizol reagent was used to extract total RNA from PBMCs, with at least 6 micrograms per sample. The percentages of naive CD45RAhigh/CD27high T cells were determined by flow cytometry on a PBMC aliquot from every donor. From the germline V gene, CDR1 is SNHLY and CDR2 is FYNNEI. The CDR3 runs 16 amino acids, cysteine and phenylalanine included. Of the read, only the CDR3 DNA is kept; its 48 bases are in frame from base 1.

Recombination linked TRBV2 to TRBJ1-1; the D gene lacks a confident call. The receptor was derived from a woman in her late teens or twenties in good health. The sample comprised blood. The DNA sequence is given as TGTGCCAGCAGTGAAGATAGTGGCAGACTGAACACTGAAGTTTTCTTT. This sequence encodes CASSEDSGRLNTEVFF.